A single sample is the source of the 26 T cell receptor beta chains below, sequenced in a study of Tregs in tolerant kidney transplant recipients (dated by TCRdb to about 2019). The time point label, as the study defines it: blood sample drawn before combined kidney and bone marrow transplant. To prepare the library, the immunoSEQ multiplex PCR assay was applied. The clones in this table, taken by TCRdb from immuneACCESS, are in-frame only. Not every clone is retained; where verified, under half of the shortfall comes from an unresolved V gene, and the cause of the rest is unknown. This sample gives approximately 98,000 clones in total; 85% to 90% of them show up just once. The top ten clonotypes cover nearly 0.35% of the sample. Material: CD4+ T cells from blood, obtained before the transplant. These TCRs come from a human donor who received a combined kidney and bone marrow transplant.

The V and J genes are TRBV4-1 and TRBJ2-5; a weak D match, TRBD2 (5 bases). The germline gives CDR1 MGHRA, CDR2 YSYEKL. The CDR3 contains 15 residues. V was trimmed by 1 base and J by 5 bases, leaving 14 bases between them. The CDR3, as DNA: TGCGCCAGCAGCCAAGCCCCCCTGACGGGGGAGACCCAGTACTTC. Amino acids: CASSQAPLTGETQYF.

The J gene is TRBJ2-7, the V gene TRBV5-5; weak D call: TRBD1 (5 bases). V was pared by 3 bases and J by 4 bases, with 8 bases between. Germline CDR1 SGHKS, CDR2 YYEKEE (reference sequence). The CDR3 totals 12 residues. The CDR3 sequence: CASSSSGYEQYF. The CDR3 coding sequence is TGTGCCAGCAGCTCCTCAGGGTACGAGCAGTACTTC.

In DNA form, the CDR3 reads TGTGCCAGCAGTTACGATCCTAGCTCTGGAAACACCATATATTTT. Encoded protein: CASSYDPSSGNTIYF. The chain couples TRBV6-5 to TRBJ1-3; D not resolved. The V end lost 2 bases, the J end lost 0 bases, and 8 bases lay between the germline ends. The CDR3 loop spans 15 amino acids. CDR1 and CDR2 (germline): MNHEY, SVGAGI.

The chain combines TRBV18 with TRBJ1-5, with 7 nucleotides matching TRBD1. The CDR3 length is 13 residues. V was pared by 8 bases and J by 7 bases, with 8 bases of the junction left unmatched. Germline V lookup: CDR1 KGHSH, CDR2 LQKENI. The CDR3 loop reads CASTTGVGQPQHF. In DNA, the CDR3 is TGTGCCAGCACCACAGGGGTGGGGCAGCCCCAGCATTTT.

V gene TRBV6-6 combines with J gene TRBJ2-3; 14 positions match TRBD2. CDR3 length: 16 amino acids. CDR1 is MNHNY, CDR2 SVGAGI, per germline (reference sequence). With 4 bases clipped from V and 13 bases from J, the junction kept 13 bases outside the gene matches. The CDR3 sequence is CASSSRRLAGGDVEYF. Written as DNA, the CDR3 is TGTGCCAGCAGTTCGAGAAGACTAGCGGGGGGGGACGTGGAGTATTTT.

The chain carries TRBV5-1 and TRBJ2-6; 9 nucleotides agree with TRBD1. This CDR3 has 16 residues. The V gene's germline CDR1 is SGHRS and CDR2 YFSETQ. V lost 4 bases, J lost 4 bases, and 6 bases stayed unmatched. This CDR3 is CASSLQGAPGANVLTF. The CDR3 DNA sequence: TGCGCCAGCAGCCTACAGGGGGCGCCAGGGGCCAACGTCCTGACTTTC.

The genes are TRBV19 and TRBJ1-2; D unresolved. Germline V gene data show CDR1 as LNHDA and CDR2 as SQIVND (reference sequence). This CDR3 contains 14 residues. V dropped 2 bases and J dropped 4 bases, with 11 bases sitting between them. The CDR3 nucleotides are TGTGCCAGTAGTATACCCGGGATCAGCTATGGCTACACCTTC. Translation: CASSIPGISYGYTF.

The rearrangement uses TRBV5-1 and TRBJ2-7; 10 nucleotides line up with TRBD2. The CDR3 length is 16 residues. V shed 5 bases, J shed 5 bases, and the junction held 13 bases outside the gene matches. Germline lookup yields CDR1 SGHRS and CDR2 YFSETQ. The CDR3: CASSLGALAGADEQYF. The CDR3 nucleotides read TGCGCCAGCAGTTTAGGGGCCCTAGCGGGGGCGGACGAGCAGTACTTC.

The genes are TRBV6-1 and TRBJ2-3, with 8 nucleotides matching TRBD2. The germline V gene encodes CDR1 MNHNS and CDR2 SASEGT. Unmatched junction bases numbered 3, after V lost 0 bases and J lost 1 base. The CDR3 sequence is 16 residues long. CDR3 protein: CASSEARGGRTDTQYF. DNA of the CDR3: TGTGCCAGCAGTGAAGCGCGCGGGGGGCGCACAGATACGCAGTATTTT.

This clone was recorded only once. The chain joins TRBV28 to TRBJ1-4; TRBD1 is a possible D gene (5 bases). Trimming took off 6 bases at V and 6 bases at J, with 17 bases between the two ends. Looked up from germline, CDR1 is MDHEN and CDR2 is SYDVKM. CDR3 length equals 15 residues. The CDR3 sequence is CASSQSQGGDEKLFF. The CDR3 bases are TGTGCCAGCAGCCAGAGTCAGGGTGGGGATGAAAAACTGTTTTTT.

The J gene is TRBJ1-1, the V gene TRBV2; tentative D call: TRBD1 (5 bases). The CDR3 has 16 residues. Looked up from germline, CDR1 is SNHLY and CDR2 is FYNNEI. Trimming removed 2 bases at V and 3 bases at J, with 16 bases between. CDR3 DNA sequence: TGTGCCAGCAGTGAATTAGGCAGGGTAACGGACACTGAAGCTTTCTTT. Translation: CASSELGRVTDTEAFF.

This clone was observed once. The J gene is TRBJ2-1, the V gene TRBV5-1; 7 positions agree with TRBD2. Germline CDR1 is SGHRS and CDR2 is YFSETQ. J lost 4 bases, V lost 0 bases, and 4 bases had no gene match. The CDR3 extends over 15 amino acids. The CDR3 sequence: CASSLVQREYNEQFF. The CDR3 bases are TGCGCCAGCAGCTTGGTCCAGCGGGAATACAATGAGCAGTTCTTC. Looking up the rest from reference TRBV5-1 and TRBJ2-1 gives the full variable domain: KAGVTQTPRYLIKTRGQQVTLSCSPISGHRSVSWYQQTPGQGLQFLFEYFSETQRNKGNFPGRFSGRQFSNSRSEMNVSTLELGDSALYLCASSLVQREYNEQFFGPGTRLTVL.

This chain uses TRBV27 with TRBJ1-1; D remains unclear. The germline V gene has CDR1 MNHEY and CDR2 SMNVEV (reference sequence). Trimming pared 2 bases from V and 1 base from J, leaving 8 bases between. The CDR3 covers 14 residues. CDR3 protein: CASSLEGRNTEAFF. In DNA, the CDR3 is TGTGCCAGCAGTTTAGAAGGGAGGAACACTGAAGCTTTCTTT.

This chain links TRBV5-8 with TRBJ1-2, with 8 bases identical to TRBD1. V lost 1 base, J lost 4 bases, and 6 bases stayed unmatched. Germline lookup yields CDR1 SGHTS and CDR2 YDEGEE. There are 15 residues in the CDR3. In DNA form, the CDR3 reads TGTGCCAGCAGCTTGTTCGGGACAGGATTCTATGGCTACACCTTC. It codes for CASSLFGTGFYGYTF.

V and J are TRBV10-1 and TRBJ2-3, with D possibly being TRBD1 (6 bases). The CDR3 loop spans 13 amino acids. With 3 bases removed from V and 5 bases from J, the gap between germline ends came to 9 bases. Per the germline V gene, CDR1 is WNHNN and CDR2 is SYGVQD (reference sequence). The CDR3 DNA sequence: TGCGCCAGCAGTGAACAGGGAATAGATACGCAGTATTTT. As protein: CASSEQGIDTQYF.

V is TRBV18 and J is TRBJ1-2; a weak D match, TRBD1 (6 bases). V was shortened by 3 bases and J by 8 bases, with 13 bases between the two germline ends. The CDR3 is 13 residues long. Germline CDR1 and CDR2: KGHSH and LQKENI. The CDR3 coding sequence is TGTGCCAGCTCACCCAACAGGGCGGAAGGCTACACCTTC. This translates into CASSPNRAEGYTF.

The chain employs TRBV15 and TRBJ2-7; 12 bases agree with TRBD2. This CDR3 is 18 amino acids long. Germline CDR1 is LNHNV and CDR2 is YYDKDF (reference sequence). The V and J ends lost 0 bases and 9 bases, in that order; junction bases with no gene match: 15. CDR3 DNA sequence: TGTGCCACCAGCAGAGATAGAAAGGGTGGCGGACTAGCGGGATGGCAGTACTTC. Translating it yields CATSRDRKGGGLAGWQYF.

V gene TRBV15 combines with J gene TRBJ2-2; TRBD2 matches 7 bases. This CDR3 has 17 residues. Germline assignment: CDR1 LNHNV and CDR2 YYDKDF (reference sequence). Trimming cost V 1 base and J 4 bases; bases outside gene matches: 9. The CDR3 coding sequence is TGTGCCACCAGCAGAGGACTGGGGAGGGCTCCCACCGGGGAGCTGTTTTTT. Residues: CATSRGLGRAPTGELFF.

This chain joins TRBV6-5 and TRBJ2-7; 12 bases map to TRBD1. The CDR3 consists of 14 residues. Germline V lookup: CDR1 MNHEY, CDR2 SVGAGI. J lost 5 bases, V lost 2 bases, and 1 base had no gene match. CDR3 DNA sequence: TGTGCCAGCAGTTACGGGACAGGGGGCGACGAGCAGTACTTC. This sequence encodes CASSYGTGGDEQYF.

A few counts support this clone. V and J are TRBV6-1 and TRBJ2-7; 8 nucleotides line up with TRBD2. V dropped 4 bases and J dropped 2; count of bases not matched to a gene: 4. The CDR3 spans 14 residues. Germline V lookup: CDR1 MNHNS, CDR2 SASEGT. CDR3 sequence (DNA): TGTGCCAGCAGTGCAGTAGCGGGACCCTACGAGCAGTACTTC. Translated: CASSAVAGPYEQYF.

The rearrangement joins TRBV9 to TRBJ1-6, with D possibly matching TRBD1 (5 bases). Trimming shortened V by 4 bases and J by 1 base, and 12 bases separated the two germline ends. Germline assignment: CDR1 SGDLS and CDR2 YYNGEE. The CDR3 totals 16 residues. CDR3 sequence (DNA): TGTGCCAGCAGCCGACTGGGGGGATCCTATAATTCACCCCTCCACTTT. The encoded protein is CASSRLGGSYNSPLHF.

The chain employs TRBV2 and TRBJ1-3, with 7 bases fitting TRBD1. Trimming took 6 bases from V and 4 from J; bases not matched to a gene: 9. The germline V gene has CDR1 SNHLY and CDR2 FYNNEI. The CDR3 loop spans 15 amino acids. CDR3: CASSGTVDPGNTIYF. In DNA form, the CDR3 reads TGTGCCAGCAGCGGGACAGTAGATCCCGGAAACACCATATATTTT.

The CDR3 sequence is CASSLGVGTGPYEQYF. The CDR3 DNA is TGTGCCAGCAGCTTGGGGGTGGGGACAGGACCATACGAGCAGTACTTC. This chain joins TRBV5-4 and TRBJ2-7; TRBD1 matches at 8 bases. Trimming removed 0 bases from V and 4 bases from J; junction bases left unmatched: 9. In germline, CDR1 is SGHNT, CDR2 YYREEE (reference sequence). The CDR3 consists of 16 residues. The full variable domain, completed using reference TRBV5-4 and TRBJ2-7, is ETGVTQSPTHLIKTRGQQVTLRCSSQSGHNTVSWYQQALGQGPQFIFQYYREEENGRGNFPPRFSGLQFPNYSSELNVNALELDDSALYLCASSLGVGTGPYEQYFGPGTRLTVT.

The chain has TRBV7-7 and TRBJ2-5, with TRBD1 matching over 7 bases. The ends lost 0 bases at V and 3 bases at J; junction bases unmatched: 4. Looked up from germline, CDR1 is SSHAT and CDR2 is FNYEAQ (reference sequence). This CDR3 is 15 amino acids long. DNA of the CDR3: TGTGCCAGCAGCTTAGCGTGGGGGACAGAAGAGACCCAGTACTTC. It is translated as CASSLAWGTEETQYF.

The chain employs TRBV7-9 and TRBJ2-3, with D perhaps matching TRBD1 (5 bases). Germline V CDR1 and CDR2: SEHNR, FQNEAQ (reference sequence). Trimming took 8 bases from V and 2 from J, leaving 14 bases between them. The CDR3 length is 14 residues. The CDR3 bases are TGTGCCAGCTCAGGGTCTAGAAACACAGATACGCAGTATTTT. Translated, it gives CASSGSRNTDTQYF.

The chain has TRBV5-1 and TRBJ2-5; a possible D gene is TRBD2 (6 bases). Germline assignment: CDR1 SGHRS and CDR2 YFSETQ. The CDR3 loop spans 15 amino acids. V shed 3 bases and J shed 2 bases, with 14 bases lying between them. CDR3 amino acids: CASSSSVGGQETQYF. In DNA form, the CDR3 reads TGCGCCAGCAGCTCATCTGTCGGAGGGCAAGAGACCCAGTACTTC.